The clone carrying this TCR beta chain was seen more than once but under ten times. Those enrolled in Seattle joined during active infection and were followed longitudinally afterward. Germline V gene lookup returns CDR1 SGHDT and CDR2 YYEEEE. The V gene lost 2 bases and the J gene lost 4 bases, with 16 bases spanning the gap. CDR3 length equals 16 residues. This entry belongs to a study of blood T cell repertoires in COVID-19. Overall study: Sites across the United States, Italy and Spain contributed samples from acute and convalescent COVID-19. T cells, B-cell-depleted T cells, or PBMCs provided the cDNA or gDNA that served as material.

Under the authors' procedure: Amplification with reference gene primers provided the estimates of nucleated cell counts. Sequencing was performed with immunoSEQ multiplex PCR; in TCRdb, only in-frame clones are kept and a portion is missing. The DNA was the basis for D and trimming; V, J and clone size are from that table. The sample lists about 200,000 clones, over 75% occurring once. This receptor was taken from a person aged 65-85 years with COVID-19, enrolled during active disease. The source material was peripheral blood. The chain couples TRBV5-6 to TRBJ1-5; maybe TRBD1 (6 bases). The CDR3 region is CASSFSHGQKNQPQHF. CDR3 bases: TGTGCCAGCAGCTTCTCACACGGACAGAAAAATCAGCCCCAGCATTTT.